What follows are 23 T cell receptor beta chains derived from one specimen sequenced in a study of T cell responses to AZD1222 COVID-19 vaccine. Clones were sequenced by immunoSEQ multiplex PCR, and TCRdb holds only the in-frame ones, with some missing. This table holds some 96,000 clones, roughly 90% found once. Sequenced material: peripheral blood, taken on day 0 of AZD1222 vaccination. The source is an adult in good health.

This clone was observed a few times. The rearrangement uses TRBV6-6 and TRBJ1-2, with D uncertain. The CDR3 length is 13 residues. The germline V gene has CDR1 MNHNY and CDR2 SVGAGI (reference sequence). V was trimmed by 5 bases and J by 5 bases, leaving 12 bases between them. The CDR3 sequence: CASSLEAGYGYTF. The CDR3 nucleotides are TGTGCCAGCAGTCTGGAGGCCGGGTATGGCTACACCTTC.

V usage is TRBV5-8 and J usage is TRBJ1-2; TRBD1 aligns across 7 bases. Unmatched junction bases numbered 3, after V lost 3 bases and J lost 4 bases. Germline V lookup: CDR1 SGHTS, CDR2 YDEGEE. The CDR3 covers 13 residues. The CDR3 protein is CASSWTGLYGYTF. CDR3 in DNA: TGTGCCAGCAGCTGGACAGGTCTCTATGGCTACACCTTC.

The sample holds a few counts of this clone. The chain joins TRBV10-1 to TRBJ2-7; 8 positions match TRBD2. The CDR3 extends over 12 amino acids. The V gene's germline CDR1 is WNHNN and CDR2 SYGVQD (reference sequence). Unmatched junction bases numbered 7, after V lost 6 bases and J lost 9 bases. In DNA, the CDR3 is TGCGCCAGCAGCGCGGGACTAGACGGGCAGTACTTC. This encodes CASSAGLDGQYF.

The V gene is TRBV7-2, the J gene TRBJ2-1; a possible D gene is TRBD2 (5 bases). This CDR3 has 14 amino acids. The V and J ends lost 8 bases and 3 bases respectively, with 14 bases between them. Germline V lookup: CDR1 SGHTA, CDR2 FQGNSA. The DNA of the CDR3 is TGTGCCAGCCGACCGGAGGTTAGCTACAATGAGCAGTTCTTC. Amino acids: CASRPEVSYNEQFF.

About this clone itself: It is unclear where the CDR3 begins or ends on the DNA, so no DNA is shown, and the CDR3 is as TCRdb lists it. V is TRBV7-9 and J is TRBJ1-6. Germline V lookup: CDR1 SEHNR, CDR2 FQNEAQ (reference sequence). The CDR3 numbers 17 amino acids, ends counted. CDR3 loop: CASSNMGFGAGNSPLHF.

The J gene is TRBJ2-1, the V gene TRBV4-1, with a weak D call TRBD2 (6 bases). Germline loops: CDR1 MGHRA, CDR2 YSYEKL. With 1 base removed from V and 2 bases from J, the gap between germline ends came to 12 bases. The CDR3 has 16 amino acids. The CDR3, as DNA: TGCGCCAGCAGCCAAGTGGGGGGAGATACCTACAATGAGCAGTTCTTC. Encoded protein: CASSQVGGDTYNEQFF.

This sequence joins TRBV28 and TRBJ1-2; D perhaps matches TRBD1 (5 bases). CDR3 length: 18 residues. V was cut by 8 bases and J by 3 bases, with 28 bases left in between. The V gene's germline CDR1 is MDHEN and CDR2 SYDVKM. CDR3 sequence: CASFATWGVGLMHYGYTF. The CDR3 DNA reads TGTGCCAGCTTCGCAACATGGGGCGTAGGGTTAATGCACTATGGCTACACCTTC.

The chain recombines TRBV19 with TRBJ1-4; a weak D match, TRBD1 (5 bases). Germline V gene sequence: CDR1 LNHDA, CDR2 SQIVND (reference sequence). There are 17 residues in the CDR3. V shed 1 base and J shed 3 bases, with 15 bases lying between them. The CDR3 sequence: CASSIVTVGVANEKLFF. The CDR3 region has the DNA TGTGCCAGTAGTATAGTGACAGTAGGGGTGGCTAATGAAAAACTGTTTTTT.

This sequence joins TRBV12-5 and TRBJ2-7, with D uncertain. This CDR3 region has 16 residues. Between the trimmed V and J ends, which lost 3 bases and 0 bases, there was a span of 15 bases. Germline V gene sequence: CDR1 LGHNT, CDR2 FRNRAP. CDR3 residues: CASGFDGPLGSYEQYF. The CDR3 nucleotides read TGTGCTAGTGGTTTCGACGGACCGTTGGGCTCCTACGAGCAGTACTTC.

The chain links TRBV7-9 to TRBJ2-3; TRBD1 matches at 8 bases. Trimming cost V 2 bases and J 0 bases; bases outside gene matches: 13. The CDR3 totals 19 residues. The germline V gene encodes CDR1 SEHNR and CDR2 FQNEAQ (reference sequence). CDR3 DNA sequence: TGTGCCAGCAGCTTAATAAGGGGACAGGCCTTCGCTAGCACAGATACGCAGTATTTT. Its protein product is CASSLIRGQAFASTDTQYF. The whole variable domain, remainder taken from reference TRBV7-9 and TRBJ2-3, is DTGVSQNPRHKITKRGQNVTFRCDPISEHNRLYWYRQTLGQGPEFLTYFQNEAQLEKSRLLSDRFSAERPKGSFSTLEIQRTEQGDSAMYLCASSLIRGQAFASTDTQYFGPGTRLTVL.

This chain connects TRBV7-2 to TRBJ2-7, with 9 nucleotides matching TRBD1. V gave up 2 bases and J gave up 5 bases; unmatched junction bases: 4. Per the germline V gene, CDR1 is SGHTA and CDR2 is FQGNSA. The CDR3 has 14 amino acids. CDR3 coding DNA: TGTGCCAGCAGCTTATCGAGGACAGGGGACGAGCAGTACTTC. Translating it yields CASSLSRTGDEQYF.

This clone appeared once. The rearrangement links TRBV18 to TRBJ2-2; 7 bases line up with TRBD1. The germline V gene encodes CDR1 KGHSH and CDR2 LQKENI. The CDR3 extends over 16 amino acids. V was pared by 6 bases and J by 5 bases, with 12 bases of the junction left unmatched. The chain's CDR3 is CASSQTRDSLTGELFF. The CDR3 region has the DNA TGTGCCAGCTCTCAAACCCGGGACAGCCTTACCGGGGAGCTGTTTTTT.

The CDR3 DNA reads as TGTGCCACCAGTGGGGTCTCCTACGAGCAGTACTTC. Its translation is CATSGVSYEQYF. V is TRBV15 and J is TRBJ2-7; D is undetermined. The CDR3 runs 12 residues. From germline, CDR1 is LNHNV and CDR2 YYDKDF (reference sequence). Trimming left V 6 bases short and J 0 bases short, with 6 bases between.

This rearrangement joins TRBV7-6 to TRBJ2-5; unclear D gene. The germline gives CDR1 SGHVS, CDR2 FNYEAQ. Trimming took 7 bases from V and 4 from J, leaving 16 bases between them. The CDR3 spans 14 residues. CDR3 nucleotides: TGTGCCAGCACCCGCCAACCCGAACCAGAGACCCAGTACTTC. It specifies CASTRQPEPETQYF.

The chain uses TRBV5-5 and TRBJ2-2; 9 nucleotides align to TRBD1. Germline V gives CDR1 SGHKS, CDR2 YYEKEE (reference sequence). The junction had 0 bases not matched to a gene; V was cut back by 0 bases and J by 0 bases. The CDR3 extends over 16 amino acids. CDR3 nucleotide sequence: TGTGCCAGCAGCTTGGGACAGGGGGCGAACACCGGGGAGCTGTTTTTT. Protein: CASSLGQGANTGELFF.

The J gene is TRBJ2-7, the V gene TRBV9; maybe TRBD2 (5 bases). The CDR3 is made up of 18 amino acids. CDR1 is SGDLS, CDR2 YYNGEE, per germline. Trimming took 0 bases from V and 1 from J, leaving 20 bases between them. The CDR3 sequence: CASSVGGTDIRGSYEQYF. The CDR3 DNA follows: TGTGCCAGCAGCGTAGGGGGTACCGACATTCGGGGTTCCTACGAGCAGTACTTC.

V usage is TRBV27 and J usage is TRBJ1-1, with 8 bases fitting TRBD1. The CDR3 is made up of 14 amino acids. The junction had 9 bases not matched to a gene; V was cut back by 5 bases and J by 7 bases. Germline V gene data show CDR1 as MNHEY and CDR2 as SMNVEV (reference sequence). DNA of the CDR3: TGTGCCAGCAGTCCAGGGGGCGCAAGGATTGAAGCTTTCTTT. Amino acid sequence: CASSPGGARIEAFF.

This chain connects TRBV28 to TRBJ1-6; D is undetermined. This CDR3 region has 11 residues. Germline CDR1 and CDR2: MDHEN and SYDVKM. V lost 6 bases to trimming and J lost 7 bases, with 4 bases between them. The CDR3 sequence is CASRTNSPLHF. The DNA for the CDR3 is TGTGCCAGCAGAACAAATTCACCCCTCCACTTT. The complete variable domain, with remaining parts taken from reference TRBV28 and TRBJ1-6, reads DVKVTQSSRYLVKRTGEKVFLECVQDMDHENMFWYRQDPGLGLRLIYFSYDVKMKEKGDIPEGYSVSREKKERFSLILESASTNQTSMYLCASRTNSPLHFGNGTRLTVT.

V gene TRBV20-1 combines with J gene TRBJ1-5; D gene unclear. Trimming pared 3 bases from V and 1 base from J, leaving 10 bases between. The CDR3 has 14 amino acids. Germline CDR1 DFQATT, CDR2 SNEGSKA (reference sequence). In nucleotides, the CDR3 is TGCAGTGCTAGTCCGACAAACAGCAATCAGCCCCAGCATTTT. It yields the protein CSASPTNSNQPQHF.

The genes are TRBV29-1 and TRBJ1-1; no firm D call. Germline assignment: CDR1 SQVTM and CDR2 ANQGSEA. Trimming took 6 bases from V and 4 from J, leaving 12 bases between them. The CDR3 sequence is 12 residues long. CDR3 residues: CSVLAAGTEAFF. In DNA, the CDR3 is TGCAGCGTCCTGGCGGCGGGCACTGAAGCTTTCTTT.

V usage is TRBV2 and J usage is TRBJ1-5; tentatively, D is TRBD1 (6 bases). The CDR3 has 15 amino acids. V lost 7 bases and J 0 bases, leaving 13 bases between the germline ends. Germline loops: CDR1 SNHLY, CDR2 FYNNEI. The CDR3 DNA is TGTGCCAGCACCACGACAGGAGTTAGCAATCAGCCCCAGCATTTT. Translating gives CASTTTGVSNQPQHF.

J is TRBJ1-6 and V is TRBV4-1; D possibly corresponds to TRBD1 (6 bases). CDR1 and CDR2 (germline): MGHRA, YSYEKL. This CDR3 has 14 amino acids. Trimming removed 6 bases from V and 5 bases from J, with 11 bases in between. CDR3 in amino acids: CASSQGLDNSPLHF. The CDR3 DNA is TGCGCCAGCAGTCAGGGGCTGGATAATTCACCCCTCCACTTT.

CDR3 sequence: CAWSIGTSGETQYF. The DNA of the CDR3 is TGTGCCTGGAGTATCGGGACTAGCGGAGAGACCCAGTACTTC. The J gene is TRBJ2-5, the V gene TRBV30; 11 nucleotides line up with TRBD2. Trimming took 2 bases from V and 4 from J; bases not matched to a gene: 3. The CDR3 is 14 amino acids. CDR1 is GTSNPN and CDR2 is SVGIG in the germline V gene (reference sequence). The full variable domain, with the rest looked up from reference TRBV30 and TRBJ2-5, is SQTIHQWPATLVQPVGSPLSLECTVEGTSNPNLYWYRQAAGRGLQLLFYSVGIGQISSEVPQNLSASRPQDRQFILSSKKLLLSDSGFYLCAWSIGTSGETQYFGPGTRLLVL.